Shown below are 21 T cell receptor beta chains from a single sample sequenced in a study of regulatory T cells in long-lasting Graves disease. Time point denoted: newly diagnosed GD, antithyroid drugs for less than 3 months. Making the TCR library involved RNA that had been extracted from PBMCs. TCR beta libraries were built with iRepertoire HTBI primers and Arm-PCR of CDR3 regions. Using its own MiXCR run on the multiplex PCR reads, TCRdb lists one record per CDR3 protein. The sample carries 620,000 or so distinct CDR3 sequences, roughly 15% recorded once. These data are also associated with another study on T cells in Graves' hyperthyroidism and ophthalmopathy.

The starting material was peripheral blood mononuclear cells (PBMCs), obtained at new diagnosis, from a patient treated with antithyroid drugs. The origin of the receptors is a woman aged 30 to 39 with Graves disease.

This clonotype was found a few times. This chain links TRBV12-3 or TRBV12-4 with TRBJ1-2; no definite D call. The ends were cut back, 4 bases at V and 6 bases at J, with 6 bases in the middle. CDR3 size: 11 residues. The CDR3 DNA follows: TGTGCCAGCAGTTGGGCTAATGGCTACACCTTC. Translated, it gives CASSWANGYTF.

A few counts support this clonotype. The chain employs TRBV19 and TRBJ1-2; weak D call: TRBD1 (5 bases). V was cut by 7 bases and J by 6 bases, with 24 bases left in between. The V gene's germline CDR1 is LNHDA and CDR2 SQIVND (reference sequence). There are 16 residues in the CDR3. CDR3 sequence: CASIHSPRAGSNGYTF. In DNA form, the CDR3 reads TGTGCCAGTATACACTCCCCCAGGGCGGGATCAAATGGCTACACCTTC.

As for this clonotype: A much larger clonotype is one base distant, so this may be a read error. The V gene is TRBV5-1, the J gene TRBJ2-1, with D perhaps matching TRBD1 or TRBD2 (5 bases each). V lost 4 bases to trimming and J lost 10 bases, with 21 bases between them. CDR3 size: 15 residues. CDR1 and CDR2 (germline): SGHRS, YFSETQ. The CDR3 reads CASSLTGGPLDEQFF. The CDR3 coding sequence is TGCGCCAGCAGCCTCACAGGCGGGCCACTGGACGAGCAGTTCTTC.

The chain recombines TRBV5-1 with TRBJ2-4; 7 positions match TRBD1. V dropped 4 bases and J dropped 5; count of bases not matched to a gene: 9. This CDR3 is built from 15 residues. Germline CDR1 SGHRS, CDR2 YFSETQ. The chain's CDR3 is CASSRDSNIENIQYF. CDR3 coding DNA: TGCGCCAGCAGCCGGGACAGTAACATAGAAAACATTCAGTACTTC.

This clonotype has only a few counts. The chain recombines TRBV7-8 with TRBJ2-1; TRBD2 agrees at 7 bases. Per germline, CDR1 SGHVS and CDR2 FQNEAQ. Germline trimming cut 2 bases from V and 8 bases from J; bases unmatched to any gene: 9. CDR3 length: 15 residues. The CDR3 loop reads CASSLLRASGHEQFF. CDR3 coding DNA: TGTGCCAGCAGCTTACTTAGGGCTAGCGGTCATGAGCAGTTCTTC.

V is TRBV28 and J is TRBJ2-5; 8 nucleotides line up with TRBD1. Per the germline V gene, CDR1 is MDHEN and CDR2 is SYDVKM. The V segment lost 8 bases and the J segment 2 bases; nucleotides outside the gene matches: 10. The length of the CDR3 is 15 residues. The CDR3 loop reads CASSQRTGSQETQYF. As DNA, the CDR3 is TGTGCCAGCTCACAAAGGACAGGGTCACAAGAGACCCAGTACTTC.

To note about this clonotype: Germline is not matched at one junction end, which may reflect a read error. The gene calls are TRBV7-2 and TRBJ1-4; 7 bases fit TRBD1. CDR1 SGHTA and CDR2 FQGNSA come from the germline V gene. The CDR3 runs to 17 residues. The CDR3 protein is CACSGQLQGGLGEKLFF. The CDR3 coding sequence is TGTGCCTGCAGCGGACAACTCCAAGGGGGCCTGGGTGAAAAACTGTTTTTT. The complete variable domain, with remaining parts taken from reference TRBV7-2 and TRBJ1-4, reads GAGVSQSPSNKVTEKGKDVELRCDPISGHTALYWYRQSLGQGLEFLIYFQGNSAPDKSGLPSDRFSAERTGGSVSTLTIQRTQQEDSAVYLCACSGQLQGGLGEKLFFGSGTQLSVL.

The chain carries TRBV2 and TRBJ1-6; D call uncertain. The CDR3 is 16 amino acids. Germline CDR1 reads SNHLY; CDR2 reads FYNNEI. V lost 7 bases and J 0 bases, leaving 13 bases between the germline ends. This chain's CDR3 is CASIGVRSSYNSPLHF. CDR3 DNA: TGTGCCAGCATAGGAGTTCGGAGCTCCTATAATTCACCCCTCCACTTT.

This clonotype was observed a few times. This chain uses TRBV10-3 with TRBJ2-7; 7 nucleotides match TRBD1. The CDR3 length is 14 residues. With 10 bases clipped from V and 5 bases from J, the junction kept 14 bases outside the gene matches. CDR1 and CDR2 (germline): ENHRY, SYGVKD. CDR3 nucleotides: TGTGCCACCCGAATCTCCGGACAGGCACACGAGCAGTACTTC. This encodes CATRISGQAHEQYF.

In this sample, this clonotype turned up a few times. V is TRBV2 and J is TRBJ2-1; 8 bases agree with TRBD2. Germline loops: CDR1 SNHLY, CDR2 FYNNEI. This CDR3 comprises 15 residues. The ends lost 6 bases at V and 10 bases at J; junction bases unmatched: 14. The CDR3, as DNA: TGTGCCAGCAGCGGGGGGGCAGTGGGGGTATGGGAGCAGTTCTTC. Protein sequence: CASSGGAVGVWEQFF.

This clonotype occurred many times. The rearrangement links TRBV11-2 to TRBJ1-3, with D uncertain. Germline loops: CDR1 SGHAT, CDR2 FQNNGV. This CDR3 is 13 amino acids long. V lost 6 bases and J lost 2, with 8 bases in between. The CDR3 sequence is CASRRYPGNTIYF. As DNA, the CDR3 is TGTGCCAGCAGACGCTACCCTGGAAACACCATATATTTT.

This clonotype has ten or more counts. The J gene is TRBJ2-3, the V gene TRBV10-3; D uncertain. This CDR3 has 15 residues. Germline V CDR1 and CDR2: ENHRY, SYGVKD. Trimming shortened V by 6 bases and J by 2 bases, and 15 bases separated the two germline ends. DNA of the CDR3: TGTGCCATCAGCTCTTGGTCCCTCTACACAGATACGCAGTATTTT. Protein product: CAISSWSLYTDTQYF.

In this sample, this clonotype turned up a few times. This chain uses TRBV2 with TRBJ2-1; TRBD2 might be the D (6 bases). The germline CDR1 and CDR2 sequences are SNHLY and FYNNEI. Trimming removed 6 bases at V and 1 base at J, with 13 bases between. There are 15 residues in the CDR3. CDR3 in amino acids: CASRNGRGSYNEQFF. The CDR3 region has the DNA TGTGCCAGCAGAAACGGGCGGGGTTCCTACAATGAGCAGTTCTTC. Based on the CDR3 plus reference TRBV2 and TRBJ2-1, the full variable domain is EPEVTQTPSHQVTQMGQEVILRCVPISNHLYFYWYRQILGQKVEFLVSFYNNEISEKSEIFDDQFSVERPDGSNFTLKIRSTKLEDSAMYFCASRNGRGSYNEQFFGPGTRLTVL.

There are many counts of this clonotype. V is TRBV28 and J is TRBJ2-7, with TRBD2 identical over 9 bases. This CDR3 has 16 residues. Losses at the gene ends were 2 bases for V and 4 bases for J; bases not matched to a gene: 9. CDR1 is MDHEN, CDR2 SYDVKM, per germline. CDR3 coding DNA: TGTGCCAGCAGTTTAAAGCTGGCTAGCGGGATTTACGAGCAGTACTTC. Translated, it gives CASSLKLASGIYEQYF.

This clonotype was counted at least ten times. V gene TRBV12-3 or TRBV12-4 combines with J gene TRBJ2-7; TRBD1 agrees at 9 bases. The CDR3 has 15 residues. The V segment lost 5 bases and the J segment 2 bases; nucleotides outside the gene matches: 7. DNA of the CDR3: TGTGCCAGCAGTAAAACCGGACAGGGGACCTACGAGCAGTACTTC. Amino acid sequence: CASSKTGQGTYEQYF.

This chain joins TRBV18 and TRBJ1-1; possible D gene TRBD1, 5 bases. CDR1 KGHSH and CDR2 LQKENI come from the germline V gene. The CDR3 spans 15 residues. Trimming stripped 2 bases from V and 4 bases from J, with 14 bases between. CDR3 in DNA: TGTGCCAGCTCACCATACCGCACGGGGGGCACTGAAGCTTTCTTT. Translating it yields CASSPYRTGGTEAFF.

This clonotype occurred many times. The V call is TRBV28, the J call TRBJ2-5; D possibly matches TRBD1 or TRBD2 (6 bases each). The V and J ends lost 4 bases and 4 bases respectively, with 22 bases between them. Germline CDR1 is MDHEN and CDR2 is SYDVKM. CDR3 length: 17 residues. CDR3 in amino acids: CASSSPLGGLGGETQYF. Here the CDR3 DNA reads TGTGCCAGCAGTTCGCCCCTTGGGGGGCTGGGGGGAGAGACCCAGTACTTC.

In this sample, this clonotype turned up many times. This chain connects TRBV6-1 to TRBJ1-5; tentatively, D is TRBD1 (6 bases). V lost 6 bases and J 6 bases, leaving 12 bases between the germline ends. Germline V gene lookup returns CDR1 MNHNS and CDR2 SASEGT. The CDR3 is 13 residues long. The DNA of the CDR3 is TGTGCCAGCAGCTTACAGGGCACTCAGCCCCAGCATTTT. Translated: CASSLQGTQPQHF.

This clonotype was seen repeatedly, ten times or more. The V call is TRBV3-1, the J call TRBJ2-7; a weak D match, TRBD2 (5 bases). Trimming shortened V by 2 bases and J by 10 bases, and 9 bases separated the two germline ends. The germline V gene encodes CDR1 LGHDT and CDR2 YNNKEL (reference sequence). CDR3 size: 11 residues. The DNA for the CDR3 is TGTGCCAGCAGCCAACCGGGAATCCAGTACTTC. This codes for CASSQPGIQYF.

The chain links TRBV20-1 to TRBJ2-3, with D possibly matching TRBD2 (6 bases). Germline V gene lookup returns CDR1 DFQATT and CDR2 SNEGSKA (reference sequence). This CDR3 is 16 amino acids long. Trimming cost V 5 bases and J 0 bases, with 18 bases left between them. Here the CDR3 reads CSAWSGDPASTDTQYF. CDR3 DNA: TGCAGTGCTTGGTCGGGGGATCCCGCTAGCACAGATACGCAGTATTTT.

This clonotype has a count of ten or more. This chain links TRBV12-3 or TRBV12-4 with TRBJ2-1; D may be TRBD2 (5 bases). This CDR3 spans 15 amino acids. V gave up 9 bases and J gave up 4 bases, with 19 bases separating them. The CDR3 nucleotides are TGTGCCAGTTACCACTATGGCGGAGGTTACAATGAGCAGTTCTTC. Protein: CASYHYGGGYNEQFF.